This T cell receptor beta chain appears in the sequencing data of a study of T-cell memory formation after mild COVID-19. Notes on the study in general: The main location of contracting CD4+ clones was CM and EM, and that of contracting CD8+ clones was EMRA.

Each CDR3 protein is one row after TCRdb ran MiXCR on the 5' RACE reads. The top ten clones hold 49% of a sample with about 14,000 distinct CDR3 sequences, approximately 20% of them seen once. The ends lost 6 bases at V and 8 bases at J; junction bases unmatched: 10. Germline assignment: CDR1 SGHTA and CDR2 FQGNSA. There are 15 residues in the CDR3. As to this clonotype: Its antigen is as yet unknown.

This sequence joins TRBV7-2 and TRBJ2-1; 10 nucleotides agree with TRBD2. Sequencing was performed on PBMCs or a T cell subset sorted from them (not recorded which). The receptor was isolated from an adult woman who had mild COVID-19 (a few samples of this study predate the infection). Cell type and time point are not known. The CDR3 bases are TGTGCCAGCAGAGTACTAGCGGGGTTAGGGGATGAGCAGTTCTTC. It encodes CASRVLAGLGDEQFF.